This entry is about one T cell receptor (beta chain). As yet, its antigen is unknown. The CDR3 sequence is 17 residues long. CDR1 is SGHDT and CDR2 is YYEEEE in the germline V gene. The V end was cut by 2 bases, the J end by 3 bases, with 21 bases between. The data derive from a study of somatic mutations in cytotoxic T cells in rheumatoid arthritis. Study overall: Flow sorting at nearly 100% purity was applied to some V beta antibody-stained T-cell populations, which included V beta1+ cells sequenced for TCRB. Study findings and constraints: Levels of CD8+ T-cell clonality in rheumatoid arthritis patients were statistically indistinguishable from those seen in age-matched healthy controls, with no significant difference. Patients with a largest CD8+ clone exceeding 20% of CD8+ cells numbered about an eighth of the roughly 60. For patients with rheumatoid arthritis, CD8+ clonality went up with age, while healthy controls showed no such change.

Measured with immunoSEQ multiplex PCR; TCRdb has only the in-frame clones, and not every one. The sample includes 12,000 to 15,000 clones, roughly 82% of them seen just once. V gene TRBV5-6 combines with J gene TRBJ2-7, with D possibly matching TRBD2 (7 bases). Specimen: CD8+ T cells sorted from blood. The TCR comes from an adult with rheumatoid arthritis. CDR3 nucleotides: TGTGCCAGCAGCTTATTAAGGGGGAGGGCAGGGGACTACGAGCAGTACTTC. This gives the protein CASSLLRGRAGDYEQYF.